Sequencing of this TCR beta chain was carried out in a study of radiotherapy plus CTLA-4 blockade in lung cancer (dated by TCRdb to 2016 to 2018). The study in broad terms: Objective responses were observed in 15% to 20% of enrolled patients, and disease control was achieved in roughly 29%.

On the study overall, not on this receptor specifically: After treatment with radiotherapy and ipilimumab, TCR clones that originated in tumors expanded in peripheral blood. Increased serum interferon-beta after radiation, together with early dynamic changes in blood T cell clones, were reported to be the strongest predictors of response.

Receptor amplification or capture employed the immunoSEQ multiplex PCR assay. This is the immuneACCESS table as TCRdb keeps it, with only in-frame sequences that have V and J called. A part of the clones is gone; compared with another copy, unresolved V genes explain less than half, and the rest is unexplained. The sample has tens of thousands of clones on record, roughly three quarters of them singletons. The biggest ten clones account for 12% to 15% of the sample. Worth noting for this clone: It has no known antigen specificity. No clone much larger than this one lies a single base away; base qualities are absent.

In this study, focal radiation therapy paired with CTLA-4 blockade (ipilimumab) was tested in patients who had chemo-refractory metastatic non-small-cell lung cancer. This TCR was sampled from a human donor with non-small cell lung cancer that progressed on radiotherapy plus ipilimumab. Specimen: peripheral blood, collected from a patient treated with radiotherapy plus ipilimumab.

The CDR3 region has the sequence CASRFVWDRVGTEAFF. The nucleotide sequence is TGTGCCAGCAGATTCGTCTGGGACAGGGTGGGAACTGAAGCTTTCTTT. The V gene is TRBV27 and the J gene is TRBJ1-1, with 9 bases matching TRBD1. CDR3 length: 16 amino acids, cysteine to phenylalanine. Only the CDR3 portion is preserved as DNA: 48 bases, with reading frame beginning at the first base. Compared with germline, V lacks 6 bases and J lacks 5 bases; bases without a gene match: 13. Via the germline V gene (reference sequence), CDR1 is MNHEY and CDR2 SMNVEV.